This note documents a single T cell receptor beta chain sequence. This clone appeared a few times. Its binding antigen is unknown. Per-nucleotide qualities are absent, and no much larger clonotype sits a single base away. The data were taken from a study of control samples from healthy donors and cancer patients (TCRdb year 2020). Libraries came from the immunoSEQ multiplex PCR assay. The table was pulled from immuneACCESS by TCRdb, which kept in-frame rearrangements only. Such tables lose some clones; where checked, under half of the loss comes from unresolved V genes, and the rest has no known cause. This sample holds 150,000 to 200,000 clones; 75% to 95% were observed only once. Around 1.5% of the sample rests with the top ten. There are 17 amino acids in the CDR3, from cysteine to phenylalanine inclusive. Left in the record is the CDR3 DNA by itself, 51 bases read in frame from the first base. V is shortened by 1 base, J by 2 bases, and the region joining them spans 17 bases. For CDR1 and CDR2, the germline V gene lists SGHTA and FQGNSA.

The clonotype originates from a woman aged 25 to 39 in good health. Sample: blood. In this chain, TRBV7-2 is recombined with TRBJ1-2; TRBD1 is a weak D gene call, 6 bases matching. The DNA is as follows: TGTGCCAGCAGCTTAGGGGTGCTGGGACAAAGAAACTATGGCTACACCTTC. It encodes CASSLGVLGQRNYGYTF.